This is a list of T cell receptor beta chains from one sample in a study of post-analysis software for immune sequencing data. TCRdb re-called the PCR reads with MiXCR, one entry per CDR3 protein. The table has 820,000 or so distinct CDR3 sequences, 53% seen once. The sample was blood. The source of these receptors is a girl between 5 and 17 years old with multiple sclerosis. Each CDR3 is given with its conserved first and last residue. The order of the fields is D gene, clone size, CDR3 length, V gene, J gene, CDR3 DNA, CDR3 protein. A D gene is named only where the DNA matches it firmly. A row's size may be missing; if present it is once, few, many or a size class.

TRBD2	few	16	TRBV6-5	TRBJ2-1	TGTGCCAGCAGTTACTTTGGGCGGGGGACCTACAATGAGCAGTTCTTC	CASSYFGRGTYNEQFF
TRBD2	.	15	TRBV9	TRBJ2-5	TGTGCCAGCAGCGTAAATAGCGGGGTTGGAGAGACCCAGTACTTC	CASSVNSGVGETQYF
.	.	14	TRBV25-1	TRBJ1-1	TGTGCCAGCAGGCTTGGGGGTGGGAACACTGAAGCTTTCTTT	CASRLGGGNTEAFF
.	.	17	TRBV28	TRBJ2-3	TGTGCCAGCAGAAACATCCTACAGGCTAGACCCACAGATACGCAGTATTTT	CASRNILQARPTDTQYF
.	.	16	TRBV5-1	TRBJ2-1	TGCGCCAGCAGCTTACTTCCTCGCCTATCCAACAATGAGCAGTTCTTC	CASSLLPRLSNNEQFF
.	.	12	TRBV11-3	TRBJ2-1	TGTGCCAGCAGCTTAGACCCAATTGAGCAGTTCTTC	CASSLDPIEQFF
.	.	15	TRBV6-5	TRBJ1-4	TGTGCCAGCAGTTACTCGACGGGTGGCGGTGAAAAACTGTTTTTT	CASSYSTGGGEKLFF
TRBD1	few	14	TRBV27	TRBJ2-7	TGTGCCAGCAGTCCGACAGGGTACCTCTACGAGCAGTACTTC	CASSPTGYLYEQYF
.	.	15	TRBV15	TRBJ2-7	TGTGCCACCAGCAGAGATAGCCCTCGCACCTACGAGCAGTACTTC	CATSRDSPRTYEQYF
.	.	15	TRBV20-1	TRBJ2-7	TGCAGTGCTAGTTACTTGGACTCCCCACTGAGCGAGCAGTACTTC	CSASYLDSPLSEQYF
TRBD2	few	15	TRBV25-1	TRBJ2-1	TGTGCCAGCAGTCGGGAGGCTAGCGGAAGCAATGAGCAGTTCTTC	CASSREASGSNEQFF
.	.	16	TRBV20-1	TRBJ2-2	TGCAGTGCTAGAACGGGGAGCCCCGCGAACACCGGGGAGCTGTTTTTT	CSARTGSPANTGELFF
.	.	16	TRBV6-4	TRBJ2-3	TGTGCCAGCAGCGATTCCGTCAGCGGGGACACAGATATGCAGTATTTT	CASSDSVSGDTDMQYF
TRBD2	.	17	TRBV9	TRBJ2-7	TGTGCCAGCAGCCCGGGACTAGCGGAGAGTACCTACAATGAGCAGTACTTC	CASSPGLAESTYNEQYF
.	.	16	TRBV6-5	TRBJ2-3	TGTGCCAGCAGCCACCGGGCCTTAACCTACACAGATACGCAGTATTTT	CASSHRALTYTDTQYF
.	.	16	TRBV4-1	TRBJ2-7	TGCGCCAGCAGCCAAGATCTTGGCGGCAGAGTTTACGAGCAGTACTTC	CASSQDLGGRVYEQYF
.	.	13	TRBV15	TRBJ2-7	TGTGCCACCTCCTCCGGCAGAACTTACGAGCAGTACTTC	CATSSGRTYEQYF
TRBD2	.	17	TRBV20-1	TRBJ2-1	TGCAGTGCTGCGATCCGTTTGCGGGGGGGGATCTACAATGAGCAGTTCTTC	CSAAIRLRGGIYNEQFF
TRBD1	few	14	TRBV24-1	TRBJ1-2	TGTGCCACCTACTCCCTCGGACAGGGTTATGGCTACACCTTC	CATYSLGQGYGYTF
.	.	13	TRBV12-3/TRBV12-4	TRBJ1-1	TGTGCCAGCAGCCCAGTGAGAAGCACTGAAGCTTTCTTT	CASSPVRSTEAFF
.	few	20	TRBV28	TRBJ2-6	TGTGCCAGCAGTTTGGTTAAGGGGAAAAGCAAAGACTCTGGGGCCAACGTCCTGACTTTC	CASSLVKGKSKDSGANVLTF
.	few	12	TRBV6-5	TRBJ1-2	TGTGCCAGCAGTCTCGACAGCCTCGGCTACACCTTC	CASSLDSLGYTF
.	.	11	TRBV20-1	TRBJ2-1	TGCAGTGCCACCTGGAACAATGAGCAGTTCTTC	CSATWNNEQFF
TRBD2	.	12	TRBV10-3	TRBJ2-1	TGTGCCAGCAACGGGGGGTACAATGAGCAGTTCTTC	CASNGGYNEQFF
.	few	17	TRBV12-5	TRBJ2-6	TGTGCTAGTGGTCTCATACAGGATTACTCTGGGGCCAACGTCCTGACTTTC	CASGLIQDYSGANVLTF
.	.	16	TRBV5-6	TRBJ1-5	TGTGCCAGCAGCTTGGCCCCAGGGACTAGCAATCAGCCCCAGCATTTT	CASSLAPGTSNQPQHF
.	.	10	TRBV29-1	TRBJ2-1	TGCAGCGTTGCAGGGCATGGGCAGTTCTTC	CSVAGHGQFF